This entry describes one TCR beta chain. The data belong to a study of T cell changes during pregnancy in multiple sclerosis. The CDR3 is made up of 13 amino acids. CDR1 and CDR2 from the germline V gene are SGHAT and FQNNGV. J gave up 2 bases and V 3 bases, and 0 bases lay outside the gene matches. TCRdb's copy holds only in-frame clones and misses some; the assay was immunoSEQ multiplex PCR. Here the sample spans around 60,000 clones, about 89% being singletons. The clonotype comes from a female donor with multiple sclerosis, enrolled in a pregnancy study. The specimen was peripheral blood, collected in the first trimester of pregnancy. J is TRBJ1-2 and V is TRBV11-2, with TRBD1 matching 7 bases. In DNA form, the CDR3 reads TGTGCCAGCAGCTTGGGACAGAACTATGGCTACACCTTC. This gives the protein CASSLGQNYGYTF.